What follows is one TCR beta chain and its context. As yet, its antigen is unknown. The length of the CDR3 is 15 residues. From germline, CDR1 is MNHNS and CDR2 SASEGT. Trimming took off 2 bases at V and 3 bases at J, with 13 bases between the two ends. This sample was taken from a study of graft-versus-host responses after intestinal transplantation. General observations from the study: Recipient marrow showed GvH clones, some seen first in ileum or blood.

Clones were sequenced by immunoSEQ multiplex PCR, and TCRdb holds only the in-frame ones, with some missing. Of 70,000 to 80,000 clones listed, 90% are singletons. This specimen consisted of unstimulated CD8+ T cells sorted from spleen or lymph node cells, obtained before intestinal transplant. The gene calls are TRBV6-1 and TRBJ1-1; a possible D gene is TRBD1 (6 bases). The sequence was collected from a human donor who received an intestinal transplant. This CDR3 reads CASSEPDSPDTEAFF. For the CDR3, the DNA is TGTGCCAGCAGTGAACCGGACAGCCCAGACACTGAAGCTTTCTTT.